This entry describes one T cell receptor (beta chain). This clonotype appeared many times. The antigen it binds to is not known. One base away there is no much larger clone; base qualities are not given. Receptor libraries were prepared by 5' RACE. These reads were obtained on an Illumina HiSeq 2500. The second PCR ran for about 6 to 12 cycles and used a J-beta primer mix along with a sample-barcoded 5' primer. A unique molecular identifier was introduced onto each TCR beta cDNA molecule by a template-switch 5' adaptor carrying 12 random nucleotides. Each sample yielded at least 2.5 million CDR3-containing paired-end reads. All of the RNA was converted into first-strand cDNA using the Mint cDNA synthesis kit, with a TRBC-specific oligonucleotide serving as the primer. Following uracil-DNA glycosylase treatment, all cDNA underwent a first 18-cycle PCR with the universal primers M1SS and BC2_uni_R. The published analysis was carried out like this. For normalization, 1 million high-quality reads, each with a distinct molecular identifier, were randomly selected from each sample. Reads with shared molecular identifiers were discarded instead of being binned into consensus sequences. MiTCR, run with a Q25 quality threshold and the strictest error-elimination algorithm, handled CDR3 identification, clonotype clustering and error correction. A nonparametric unseen species model with Euler transformation was used to estimate a lower bound on total TCR beta diversity. The raw public reads went through TCRdb reprocessing: fastp at Q25, MiXCR clone calling, in-frame beta chains kept. One record per CDR3 amino acid sequence lists the most common genes and DNA. TCRdb's processing, not the study's, gives the V and J calls here. Across this sample there are 650,000 to 1,000,000 distinct CDR3 sequences, with under 40% seen only once. The ten largest clones capture 10% to 15% of the sample.

The donors were 40 or so Caucasian individuals from Russia, aged roughly 6 to 100 years, who were systemically healthy. Ten milliliters of peripheral blood were drawn from each donor into EDTA-treated Vacutainer tubes. Ficoll-Paque density-gradient centrifugation was used to isolate PBMCs, with at least 6.5 million per sample. Total RNA, at least 5 micrograms per sample, was extracted from PBMCs with Trizol reagent. Naive CD45RAhigh/CD27high T cell percentages were measured by flow cytometry on a PBMC aliquot from every donor. This record comes from a study of blood T cells in healthy people across ages (dated by TCRdb to between 2015 and 2016). As for the study more broadly: In model experiments, template switching captured roughly one uniquely barcoded TCR beta cDNA molecule for every two T cells. The donors were split into four age groups: young (average approximately 16 years), middle-aged (about 40), aged (approximately 59) and long-lived (roughly 86). To avoid experimental bias, donors of different ages were spread randomly across the sequencing lanes. The study measured age-related changes in TCR beta repertoire diversity using deep sequencing normalized with unique cDNA molecular identifiers. Two additional independent replicas of 1 million unique cDNA reads from the same blood draw were analyzed for two donors (one aged 18 to 29 and one aged 80 or older).

Trimming removed 8 bases from V and 1 base from J, leaving 15 bases between the germline ends. From the cysteine through the phenylalanine, the CDR3 covers 14 amino acids. CDR3 DNA is the only sequence kept; it has 42 bases, read in frame from the first base. In the germline V gene, CDR1 corresponds to ENHRY and CDR2 to SYGVKD. Overall results and qualifications from the work: A strong correlation was found between observed TCR beta diversity and the percentage of naive T cells measured by flow cytometry. The CMV infection status of donors was not known, potentially confounding age-related changes in expanded clonotypes. Estimates of total diversity based on one million sequenced T cells were regarded as lower bounds and as underestimates. Because profiling used bulk unsorted PBMCs, naive and antigen-experienced compartments could not be compared conclusively. Observed TCR beta diversity per million T cells fell roughly linearly with age, and a significant reduction was already apparent by age around 44. The long-lived group showed more naive CD4+ T cells, fewer expanded clones and increased TCR diversity than the aged group, suggesting age selection.

Sample: blood. The clonotype originates from a man between 18 and 29 years old in good health. The chain was built from TRBV10-3 and TRBJ2-7, with a tentative D gene TRBD2 over 6 matching bases. In nucleotides, the sequence is TGTGCCATCGGGGGGATGACAGATTCCTACGAGCAGTACTTC. Its coded protein is CAIGGMTDSYEQYF.